This T cell receptor (beta chain) was captured by sequencing in a study of blood T cell repertoires in COVID-19. Background on the study: Acute and convalescent COVID-19 specimens originated in the United States, Italy and Spain.

Only one count was recorded for this clone. Per the study methods: Estimated nucleated cell counts came from reference gene primer amplification. TCRdb's table, derived via immunoSEQ multiplex PCR, lists solely in-frame clones and lacks some. V, J and clone size reflect that table, while D and trimming were determined from the DNA. The sample has approximately 230,000 clones; about 90% are singletons. Individuals drawn from under 30 US areas were about 18 to 100 years old. The ends were cut back, 3 bases at V and 4 bases at J, with 10 bases in the middle. This CDR3 has 13 residues. The genes are TRBV12-3 or TRBV12-4 and TRBJ2-7; possible D gene TRBD2, 5 bases. Specimen: PBMCs or T cells enriched from blood (not recorded which). The clonotype comes from a woman in her thirties with acute COVID-19. The CDR3 loop reads CASSFYGGYEQYF. The CDR3, as DNA: TGTGCCAGCAGTTTTTACGGAGGATACGAGCAGTACTTC.